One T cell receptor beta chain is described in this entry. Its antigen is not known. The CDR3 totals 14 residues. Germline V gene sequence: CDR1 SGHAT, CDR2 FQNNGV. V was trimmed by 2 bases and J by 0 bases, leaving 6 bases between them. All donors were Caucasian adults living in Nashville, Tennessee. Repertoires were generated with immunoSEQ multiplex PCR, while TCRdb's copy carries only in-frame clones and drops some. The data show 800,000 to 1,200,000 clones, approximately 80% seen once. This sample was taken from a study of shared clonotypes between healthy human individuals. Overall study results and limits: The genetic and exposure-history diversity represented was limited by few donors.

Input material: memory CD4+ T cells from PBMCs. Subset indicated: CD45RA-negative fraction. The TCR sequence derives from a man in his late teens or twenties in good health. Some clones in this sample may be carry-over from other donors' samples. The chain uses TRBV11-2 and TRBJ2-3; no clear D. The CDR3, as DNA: TGTGCCAGCAGCTTAAAGGCTAGCACAGATACGCAGTATTTT. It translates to CASSLKASTDTQYF.